The present entry profiles one TCR beta chain with its context. This CDR3 is 15 amino acids long. The germline V gene encodes CDR1 SEHNR and CDR2 FQNEAQ (reference sequence). V lost 5 bases to trimming and J lost 0 bases; unmatched junction nucleotides: 3. This sample is part of a study of blood T cell repertoires in COVID-19. This table comes from immunoSEQ multiplex PCR, and its TCRdb copy is limited to in-frame clones, with some not included. The data show approximately 210,000 clones, with 87% seen just once and roughly 7.2% held by the top ten. Material for sequencing was PBMCs or T cells enriched from blood (not recorded which). The TCR sequence derives from a man aged 25-45 years in a cohort exposed to, infected with or recovered from COVID-19 (not recorded which). The rearrangement joins TRBV7-9 to TRBJ2-3; 9 bases line up with TRBD1. Here the CDR3 DNA reads TGTGCCAGCAGCCCCGGACAGGGGAGCACAGATACGCAGTATTTT. This encodes CASSPGQGSTDTQYF.